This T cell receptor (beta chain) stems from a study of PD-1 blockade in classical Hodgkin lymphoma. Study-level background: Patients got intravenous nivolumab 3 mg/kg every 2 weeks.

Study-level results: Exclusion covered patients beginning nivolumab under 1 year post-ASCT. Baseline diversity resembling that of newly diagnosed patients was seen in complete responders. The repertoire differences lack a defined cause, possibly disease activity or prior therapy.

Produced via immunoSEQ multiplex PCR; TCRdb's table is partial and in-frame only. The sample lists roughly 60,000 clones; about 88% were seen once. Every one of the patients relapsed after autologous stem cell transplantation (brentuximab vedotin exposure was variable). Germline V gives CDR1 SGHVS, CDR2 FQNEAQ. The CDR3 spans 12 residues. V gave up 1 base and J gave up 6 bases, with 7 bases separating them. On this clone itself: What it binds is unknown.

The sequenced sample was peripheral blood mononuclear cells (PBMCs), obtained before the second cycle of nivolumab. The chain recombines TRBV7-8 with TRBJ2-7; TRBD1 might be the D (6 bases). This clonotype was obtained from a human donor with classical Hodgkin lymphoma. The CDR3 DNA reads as TGTGCCAGCAGCTTAGGAGGGGGCGAGCAGTACTTC. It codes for CASSLGGGEQYF.